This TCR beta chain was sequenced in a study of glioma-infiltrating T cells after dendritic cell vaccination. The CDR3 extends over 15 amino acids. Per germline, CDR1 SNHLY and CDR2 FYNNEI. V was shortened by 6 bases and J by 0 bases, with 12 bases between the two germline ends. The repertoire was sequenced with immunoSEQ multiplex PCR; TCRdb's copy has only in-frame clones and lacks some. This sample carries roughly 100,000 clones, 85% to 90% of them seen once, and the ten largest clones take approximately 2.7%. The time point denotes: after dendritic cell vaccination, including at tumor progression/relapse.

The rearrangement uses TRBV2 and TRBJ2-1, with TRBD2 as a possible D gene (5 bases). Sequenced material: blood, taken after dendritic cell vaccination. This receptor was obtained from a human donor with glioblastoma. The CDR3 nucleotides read TGTGCCAGCAGGAGTCGGGGAAGCTCCTACAATGAGCAGTTCTTC. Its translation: CASRSRGSSYNEQFF.